The TCR beta chain under discussion was sequenced for a study of regulatory T cells in long-lasting Graves disease. Study conclusions and caveats: New patients shared approximately 970 public clonotypes, and persistent patients shared more, with 2,500 to 3,000.

Arm-PCR with iRepertoire HTBI primers amplified the CDR3 regions for these TCR beta libraries. TCRdb used MiXCR to reprocess the multiplex PCR reads, holding one entry per CDR3 protein. The sample shows a few hundred thousand distinct CDR3 sequences, over 15% of them seen only once. This clonotype was recorded many times. What it binds is not known. The time point was: newly diagnosed GD, antithyroid drugs for less than 3 months. PBMC RNA was the source of the TCR library. The sample was also linked to a second study, of T cells in Graves' hyperthyroidism and ophthalmopathy.

Material: peripheral blood mononuclear cells (PBMCs), obtained at new diagnosis, from a patient treated with antithyroid drugs. The clonotype was recovered from a middle-aged man with Graves disease.

The CDR3: CASSEPGDRSANTGELFF. The CDR3 DNA sequence: TGTGCCAGCAGCGAGCCAGGGGACAGATCTGCGAACACCGGGGAGCTGTTTTTT. V gene TRBV7-9 combines with J gene TRBJ2-2; 7 nucleotides match TRBD1. CDR3 length: 18 amino acids. CDR1 is SEHNR, CDR2 FQNEAQ, per germline (reference sequence). The V and J ends lost 5 bases and 0 bases, in that order; junction bases with no gene match: 12.